Listed here is a single T cell receptor beta chain. The antigen is unknown. Germline CDR1 and CDR2: MNHEY and SVGEGT. Trimming pared 0 bases from V and 3 bases from J, leaving 11 bases between. The CDR3 is 15 amino acids. Amplification targeted the TCR beta CDR3 regions, with RNA transcripts as the source material. First-round RT-PCR used HTBI primers; second-round multiplex PCR followed. TCRdb called the multiplex PCR reads again in MiXCR, with one record for every CDR3 protein. The sample has under 250,000 distinct CDR3 sequences; about 22% are singletons. The data originate from a study of Graves' ophthalmopathy and Graves' hyperthyroidism. Broader study findings: Using a 13-signature model, the authors split ophthalmopathy from stable hyperthyroidism, with about 88% sensitivity and around 84% specificity. The majority of expanded thyroid clonotypes above 0.001 frequency also occurred in blood.

This TCR was sampled from a woman aged 50 to 65 with Graves' ophthalmopathy. Material for sequencing was peripheral blood. The chain links TRBV6-2 or TRBV6-3 to TRBJ2-5; a weak D match, TRBD1 (6 bases). CDR3 protein: CASSYSWDNEETQYF. CDR3 in DNA: TGTGCCAGCAGTTACTCCTGGGACAACGAAGAGACCCAGTACTTC.